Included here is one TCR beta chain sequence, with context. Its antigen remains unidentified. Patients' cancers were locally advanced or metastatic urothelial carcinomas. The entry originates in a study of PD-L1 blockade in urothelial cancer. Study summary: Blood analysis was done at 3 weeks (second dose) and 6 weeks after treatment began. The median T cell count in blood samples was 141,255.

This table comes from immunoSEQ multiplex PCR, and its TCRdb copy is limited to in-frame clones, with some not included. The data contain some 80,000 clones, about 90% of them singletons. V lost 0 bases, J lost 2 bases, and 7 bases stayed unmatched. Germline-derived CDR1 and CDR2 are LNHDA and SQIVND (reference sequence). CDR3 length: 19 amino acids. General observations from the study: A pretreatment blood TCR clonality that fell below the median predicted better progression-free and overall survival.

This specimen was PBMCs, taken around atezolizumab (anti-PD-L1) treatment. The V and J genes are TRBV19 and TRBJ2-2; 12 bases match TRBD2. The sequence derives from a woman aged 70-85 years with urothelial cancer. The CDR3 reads CASSIDPPGLAGNTGELFF. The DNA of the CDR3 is TGTGCCAGTAGTATAGACCCTCCCGGACTAGCGGGAAACACCGGGGAGCTGTTTTTT.